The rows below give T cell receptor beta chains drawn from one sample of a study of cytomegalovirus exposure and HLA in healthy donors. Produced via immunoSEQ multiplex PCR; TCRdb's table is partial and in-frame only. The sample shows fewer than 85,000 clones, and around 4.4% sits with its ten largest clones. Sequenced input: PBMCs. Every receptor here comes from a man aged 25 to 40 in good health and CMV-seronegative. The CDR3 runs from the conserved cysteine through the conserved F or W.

CASRIPGSYNEQFF	TRBV6-6	TRBJ2-1
CASSRAGAPTDTQYF	TRBV4-2	TRBJ2-3
CASSYNRAYEQYF	TRBV6-5	.
CATSRGSGGTYEQYF	TRBV15	TRBJ2-7
CASSYPPYSGNTIYF	TRBV6-6	TRBJ1-3
CASSVGYGLGSEQFF	TRBV9	TRBJ2-1
CSVEAPDNEQFF	TRBV29-1	TRBJ2-1
CATSRDNAYNSPLHF	TRBV15	TRBJ1-6
CAWRGLTGRSGYTF	TRBV30	TRBJ1-2
CAWRTGQGPSQYF	TRBV30	TRBJ2-4
CASSQVPLGGTAFF	TRBV4-2	TRBJ1-1
CASSLPYRGSYEQYF	TRBV5-6	TRBJ2-7
CASSSSARVADTQYF	TRBV9	TRBJ2-3